These 20 T cell receptor beta chains share one sample of origin, sequenced in a study of T-cell memory formation after mild COVID-19. TCRdb ran MiXCR on the 5' RACE reads and lists one entry per CDR3 protein. Here the sample spans about 39,000 distinct CDR3 sequences, 6.1% being singletons. The sequenced sample was PBMCs or a T cell subset sorted from them (not recorded which). All receptors come from an adult who had mild COVID-19 (a few samples of this study predate the infection). Cell type and time point are not known.

This clonotype appeared a few times. The CDR3 coding sequence is TGCAGTGCTAGTGAGGTGGCTAGCTCCTATAATTCACCCCTCCACTTT. As protein: CSASEVASSYNSPLHF. The genes are TRBV20-1 and TRBJ1-6, with D uncertain. The V and J ends lost 3 bases and 0 bases respectively, with 12 bases between them. The length of the CDR3 is 16 residues. CDR1 is DFQATT, CDR2 SNEGSKA, per germline (reference sequence).

The chain recombines TRBV7-7 with TRBJ1-1; D remains ambiguous. Looked up from germline, CDR1 is SSHAT and CDR2 is FNYEAQ (reference sequence). V was pared by 3 bases and J by 3 bases, with 8 bases between. This CDR3 spans 13 amino acids. This CDR3 is CASSFGEYTEAFF. The CDR3 bases are TGTGCCAGCAGCTTCGGCGAGTACACTGAAGCTTTCTTT. Complete variable domain (other parts from reference TRBV7-7 and TRBJ1-1): GAGVSQSPRYKVTKRGQDVTLRCDPISSHATLYWYQQALGQGPEFLTYFNYEAQPDKSGLPSDRFSAERPEGSISTLTIQRTEQRDSAMYRCASSFGEYTEAFFGQGTRLTVV.

This clonotype occurred many times. The V and J genes are TRBV5-1 and TRBJ1-1; possibly TRBD1 for D (6 bases). The CDR3 loop spans 15 amino acids. V dropped 7 bases and J dropped 2 bases, with 18 bases sitting between them. Per the germline V gene, CDR1 is SGHRS and CDR2 is YFSETQ. CDR3 protein: CASRLTLGGNTEAFF. The CDR3 DNA reads as TGCGCCAGCCGACTGACCCTAGGGGGAAACACTGAAGCTTTCTTT. Variable domain in full (rest from reference TRBV5-1 and TRBJ1-1): KAGVTQTPRYLIKTRGQQVTLSCSPISGHRSVSWYQQTPGQGLQFLFEYFSETQRNKGNFPGRFSGRQFSNSRSEMNVSTLELGDSALYLCASRLTLGGNTEAFFGQGTRLTVV.

The sample holds many counts of this clonotype. The chain combines TRBV10-3 with TRBJ2-1; 8 positions match TRBD2. Germline V CDR1 and CDR2: ENHRY, SYGVKD. Losses at the gene ends were 5 bases for V and 6 bases for J; bases not matched to a gene: 6. CDR3 length: 14 residues. The CDR3 DNA follows: TGTGCCATCAGTTCCGGGACTAGGAGCAATGAGCAGTTCTTC. Protein sequence: CAISSGTRSNEQFF.

In DNA form, the CDR3 reads TGCGCCAGCAGCAACGGACAGGAGACAGATACGCAGTATTTT. Its protein product is CASSNGQETDTQYF. The V call is TRBV5-1, the J call TRBJ2-3; 7 bases are shared with TRBD1. CDR3 length: 14 amino acids. Germline V gene lookup returns CDR1 SGHRS and CDR2 YFSETQ. V lost 4 bases, J lost 3 bases, and 5 bases stayed unmatched. The entire variable domain, with the rest obtained from reference TRBV5-1 and TRBJ2-3, is as follows: KAGVTQTPRYLIKTRGQQVTLSCSPISGHRSVSWYQQTPGQGLQFLFEYFSETQRNKGNFPGRFSGRQFSNSRSEMNVSTLELGDSALYLCASSNGQETDTQYFGPGTRLTVL.

In its sample, this clonotype was seen many times. The V and J genes are TRBV7-2 and TRBJ1-2; tentative D call: TRBD1 (6 bases). The CDR3 totals 13 residues. Trimming left V 5 bases short and J 6 bases short, with 13 bases between. CDR1 and CDR2 from the germline V gene are SGHTA and FQGNSA. CDR3 nucleotide sequence: TGTGCCAGCAGCCCTACAGGGTCGGATGGCTACACCTTC. Residues: CASSPTGSDGYTF. Together with reference TRBV7-2 and TRBJ1-2, the CDR3 gives the full variable domain: GAGVSQSPSNKVTEKGKDVELRCDPISGHTALYWYRQSLGQGLEFLIYFQGNSAPDKSGLPSDRFSAERTGGSVSTLTIQRTQQEDSAVYLCASSPTGSDGYTFGSGTRLTVV.

Many counts were recorded for this clonotype. This chain links TRBV5-1 with TRBJ1-4; TRBD1 aligns across 7 bases. Germline trimming cut 4 bases from V and 8 bases from J; bases unmatched to any gene: 8. This CDR3 has 14 residues. Germline CDR1 reads SGHRS; CDR2 reads YFSETQ. CDR3 DNA: TGCGCCAGCAGCCACTCCGGGACAGAGGAAAAACTGTTTTTT. Amino acid sequence: CASSHSGTEEKLFF.

This clonotype was recorded a few times. The chain employs TRBV7-2 and TRBJ1-1; TRBD1 aligns across 7 bases. Germline V gene sequence: CDR1 SGHTA, CDR2 FQGNSA. The CDR3 totals 13 residues. With 5 bases clipped from V and 4 bases from J, the junction kept 4 bases outside the gene matches. The CDR3 loop reads CASSQQGLTEAFF. CDR3 nucleotide sequence: TGTGCCAGCAGCCAACAGGGGCTCACTGAAGCTTTCTTT.

This chain connects TRBV6-1 to TRBJ1-1, with D maybe TRBD1 (5 bases). Trimming shortened V by 8 bases and J by 2 bases, and 15 bases separated the two germline ends. Per the germline V gene, CDR1 is MNHNS and CDR2 is SASEGT. The CDR3 runs to 14 residues. DNA for the CDR3: TGTGCCAGCCCCTTGGGGGTCCGAAACACTGAAGCTTTCTTT. Its protein is CASPLGVRNTEAFF.

The chain joins TRBV4-1 to TRBJ2-7, with 9 bases fitting TRBD2. This CDR3 has 15 residues. Unmatched junction bases numbered 8, after V lost 6 bases and J lost 2 bases. CDR1 is MGHRA and CDR2 is YSYEKL in the germline V gene. CDR3 nucleotide sequence: TGCGCCAGCAGTTACAGACTAGCGGTAACCTACGAGCAGTACTTC. Translation: CASSYRLAVTYEQYF.

The J gene is TRBJ1-1, the V gene TRBV5-1; a weak D match, TRBD1 (5 bases). CDR1 SGHRS and CDR2 YFSETQ come from the germline V gene. The CDR3 length is 19 residues. Trimming shortened V by 0 bases and J by 0 bases, and 21 bases separated the two germline ends. CDR3 residues: CASSLGDPGLATMNTEAFF. As DNA, the CDR3 is TGCGCCAGCAGCTTGGGGGACCCGGGTTTGGCTACCATGAACACTGAAGCTTTCTTT.

This clonotype was detected only a few times. The chain has TRBV9 and TRBJ2-3, with TRBD2 matching 7 bases. The CDR3 spans 16 residues. Germline V gene sequence: CDR1 SGDLS, CDR2 YYNGEE. Losses at the gene ends were 0 bases for V and 4 bases for J; bases not matched to a gene: 8. The CDR3 spells CASSVAGGGFADTQYF. The CDR3 bases are TGTGCCAGCAGCGTAGCGGGCGGGGGTTTCGCAGATACGCAGTATTTT.

This clonotype was seen many times. The CDR3 DNA reads TGTGCCAGCAGTTACCTCCTCGGAGTAGCGGGGTTCCAGTACTTC. It encodes CASSYLLGVAGFQYF. The V gene is TRBV6-2 or TRBV6-3, the J gene TRBJ2-5, with 8 bases aligning to TRBD2. J gave up 10 bases and V 2 bases, and 12 bases lay outside the gene matches. CDR1 is MNHEY, CDR2 SVGEGT, per germline. This CDR3 contains 15 residues.

The rearrangement uses TRBV5-1 and TRBJ1-2; D is perhaps TRBD1 (5 bases). Germline CDR1 SGHRS, CDR2 YFSETQ. V was cut by 0 bases and J by 8 bases, with 20 bases left in between. This CDR3 region has 16 residues. CDR3 loop: CASSLGHGTRGMGYTF. CDR3 DNA: TGCGCCAGCAGCTTGGGCCACGGGACGAGAGGCATGGGCTACACCTTC.

J is TRBJ1-2 and V is TRBV5-6; 7 nucleotides match TRBD1. The germline gives CDR1 SGHDT, CDR2 YYEEEE. There are 14 residues in the CDR3. Germline trimming cut 4 bases from V and 4 bases from J; bases unmatched to any gene: 7. CDR3 nucleotide sequence: TGTGCCAGCAGCGCCCGGGACAGAATCTATGGCTACACCTTC. It specifies CASSARDRIYGYTF.

The sample holds a few counts of this clonotype. The V gene is TRBV27, the J gene TRBJ2-2, with D uncertain. CDR1 MNHEY and CDR2 SMNVEV come from the germline V gene (reference sequence). CDR3 length equals 11 residues. V gave up 4 bases and J gave up 7 bases, with 4 bases separating them. The DNA for the CDR3 is TGTGCCAGCAGTTCCCTCGGGGAGCTGTTTTTT. As protein: CASSSLGELFF.

V usage is TRBV6-5 and J usage is TRBJ2-7; 9 bases match TRBD1. CDR3 length: 15 residues. Trimming at V came to 6 bases and at J to 2 bases, leaving 8 bases not matched to a gene. Germline V gene sequence: CDR1 MNHEY, CDR2 SVGAGI. In DNA, the CDR3 is TGTGCCAGCAGGCGAGCCGGGACAGGGACCTACGAGCAGTACTTC. Protein sequence: CASRRAGTGTYEQYF.

This clonotype has more than one count but fewer than ten. The rearrangement links TRBV19 to TRBJ2-4; 9 bases map to TRBD1. The CDR3 loop spans 15 amino acids. Trimming removed 9 bases from V and 1 base from J; junction bases left unmatched: 7. The V gene's germline CDR1 is LNHDA and CDR2 SQIVND (reference sequence). CDR3 amino acids: CASRPGTGAKNIQYF. CDR3 bases: TGTGCCAGCCGTCCCGGGACAGGGGCCAAAAACATTCAGTACTTC. The complete variable domain, with remaining parts taken from reference TRBV19 and TRBJ2-4, reads DGGITQSPKYLFRKEGQNVTLSCEQNLNHDAMYWYRQDPGQGLRLIYYSQIVNDFQKGDIAEGYSVSREKKESFPLTVTSAQKNPTAFYLCASRPGTGAKNIQYFGAGTRLSVL.

This clonotype occurred many times. The chain is built from TRBV7-2 and TRBJ2-1, with D possibly being TRBD2 (6 bases). V was cut by 3 bases and J by 6 bases, with 12 bases left in between. The CDR3 has 14 residues. Germline V gives CDR1 SGHTA, CDR2 FQGNSA. The chain's CDR3 is CASSLGGILNEQFF. The CDR3 coding sequence is TGTGCCAGCAGCTTGGGCGGGATCCTCAATGAGCAGTTCTTC.

This clonotype was seen ten or more times. This chain uses TRBV12-3 or TRBV12-4 with TRBJ2-1, with TRBD2 identical over 8 bases. Trimming took 6 bases from V and 2 from J; bases not matched to a gene: 3. The CDR3 has 14 residues. CDR3 sequence (DNA): TGTGCCAGCAGAGTAGCGGGGCCCTACAATGAGCAGTTCTTC. Translating gives CASRVAGPYNEQFF.